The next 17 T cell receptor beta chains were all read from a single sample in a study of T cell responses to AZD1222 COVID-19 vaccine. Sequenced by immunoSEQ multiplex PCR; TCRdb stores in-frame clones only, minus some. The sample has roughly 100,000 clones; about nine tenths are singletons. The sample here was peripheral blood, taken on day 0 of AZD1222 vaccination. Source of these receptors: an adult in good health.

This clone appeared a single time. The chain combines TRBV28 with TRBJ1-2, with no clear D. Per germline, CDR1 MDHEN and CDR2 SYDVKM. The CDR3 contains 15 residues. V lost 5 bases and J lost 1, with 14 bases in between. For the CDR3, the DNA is TGTGCCAGCAGTCAGGCCCCGAGGAGTAACTATGGCTACACCTTC. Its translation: CASSQAPRSNYGYTF.

CDR3 nucleotides: TGTGCCTGGAGCGCCCTCGGGACCAATCAGCCCCAGCATTTT. Translated: CAWSALGTNQPQHF. The genes are TRBV30 and TRBJ1-5; perhaps TRBD1 as D (5 bases). V was shortened by 3 bases and J by 3 bases, with 12 bases between the two germline ends. Germline loops: CDR1 GTSNPN, CDR2 SVGIG (reference sequence). The CDR3 is 14 residues long.

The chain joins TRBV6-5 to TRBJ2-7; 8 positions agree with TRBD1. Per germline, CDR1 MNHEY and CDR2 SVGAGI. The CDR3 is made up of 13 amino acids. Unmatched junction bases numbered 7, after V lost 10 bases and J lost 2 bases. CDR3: CATSGTGPYEQYF. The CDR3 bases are TGTGCCACCTCCGGGACAGGCCCCTACGAGCAGTACTTC.

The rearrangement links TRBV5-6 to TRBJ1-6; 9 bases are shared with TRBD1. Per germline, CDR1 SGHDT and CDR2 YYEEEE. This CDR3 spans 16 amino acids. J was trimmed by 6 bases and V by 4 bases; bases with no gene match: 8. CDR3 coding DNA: TGTGCCAGCAGCCACACCGGGACAGGGCTTAATTCACCCCTCCACTTT. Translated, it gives CASSHTGTGLNSPLHF.

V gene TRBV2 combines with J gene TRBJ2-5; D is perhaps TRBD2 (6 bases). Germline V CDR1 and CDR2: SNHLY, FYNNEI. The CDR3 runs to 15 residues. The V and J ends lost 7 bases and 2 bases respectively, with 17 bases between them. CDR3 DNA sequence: TGTGCCAGCAAATTCGGCCCCGGGGGTCAAGAGACCCAGTACTTC. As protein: CASKFGPGGQETQYF.

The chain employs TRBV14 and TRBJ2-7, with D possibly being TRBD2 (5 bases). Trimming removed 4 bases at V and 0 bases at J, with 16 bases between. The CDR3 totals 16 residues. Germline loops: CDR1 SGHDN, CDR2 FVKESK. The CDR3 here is CASSPTSGLSSYEQYF. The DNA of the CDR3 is TGTGCCAGCAGCCCCACGAGCGGACTTAGCTCCTACGAGCAGTACTTC.

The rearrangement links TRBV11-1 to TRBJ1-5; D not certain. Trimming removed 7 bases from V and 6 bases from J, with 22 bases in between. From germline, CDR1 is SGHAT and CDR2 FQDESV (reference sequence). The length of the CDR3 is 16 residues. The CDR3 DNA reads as TGTGCCAGCATGCCAAGAGGGCTGGTGATTCGTCAGCCCCAGCATTTT. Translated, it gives CASMPRGLVIRQPQHF.

Here the CDR3 DNA reads TGTGCCAGCAGCCTCGGGACGCACTATAATTCACCCCTCCACTTT. It codes for CASSLGTHYNSPLHF. The chain has TRBV27 and TRBJ1-6; weak D call: TRBD1 (5 bases). The CDR3 has 15 amino acids. Trimming took off 6 bases at V and 3 bases at J, with 12 bases between the two ends. CDR1 is MNHEY and CDR2 is SMNVEV in the germline V gene (reference sequence).

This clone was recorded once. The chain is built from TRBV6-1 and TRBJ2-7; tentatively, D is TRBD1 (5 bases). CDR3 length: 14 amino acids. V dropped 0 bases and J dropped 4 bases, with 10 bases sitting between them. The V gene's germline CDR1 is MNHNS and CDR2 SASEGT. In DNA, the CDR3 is TGTGCCAGCAGTGAAGCTACAGGACCATACGAGCAGTACTTC. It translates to CASSEATGPYEQYF.

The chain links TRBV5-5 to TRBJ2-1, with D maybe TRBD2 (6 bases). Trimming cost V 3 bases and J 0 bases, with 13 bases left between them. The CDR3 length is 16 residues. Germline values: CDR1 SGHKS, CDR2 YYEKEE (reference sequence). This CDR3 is CASSWLDGSSYNEQFF. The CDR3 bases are TGTGCCAGCAGCTGGTTGGACGGGAGCTCCTACAATGAGCAGTTCTTC.

The CDR3 DNA reads TGTGCCAGCAGTCCGGGCGGGCCTTTTGCAAGTGAGCAGTTCTTC. This encodes CASSPGGPFASEQFF. The chain has TRBV6-4 and TRBJ2-1, with TRBD2 as a possible D gene (5 bases). Trimming took 5 bases from V and 9 from J, leaving 20 bases between them. The CDR3 extends over 15 amino acids. Germline V gene sequence: CDR1 MRHNA, CDR2 SNTAGT.

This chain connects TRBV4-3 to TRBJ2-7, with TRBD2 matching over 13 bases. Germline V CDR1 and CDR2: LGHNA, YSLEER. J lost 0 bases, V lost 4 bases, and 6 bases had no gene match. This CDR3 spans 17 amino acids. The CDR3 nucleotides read TGCGCCAGCAGCCGAGGACTAGCGGGAGCCCTCTCCTACGAGCAGTACTTC. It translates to CASSRGLAGALSYEQYF.

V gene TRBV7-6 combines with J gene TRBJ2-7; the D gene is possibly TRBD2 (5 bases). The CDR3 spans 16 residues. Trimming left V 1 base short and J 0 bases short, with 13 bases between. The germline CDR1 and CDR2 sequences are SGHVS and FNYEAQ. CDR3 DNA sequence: TGTGCCAGCAGCTTAGGTAACGGGGAAAGCTCCTACGAGCAGTACTTC. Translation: CASSLGNGESSYEQYF.

The CDR3 loop is CASSFRPGPQETQYF. CDR3 bases: TGTGCCAGCAGTTTTCGTCCGGGACCCCAAGAGACCCAGTACTTC. The chain joins TRBV28 to TRBJ2-5; possibly TRBD1 or TRBD2 for D (5 bases each). CDR1 and CDR2 from the germline V gene are MDHEN and SYDVKM. V gave up 3 bases and J gave up 1 base, with 12 bases separating them. The CDR3 is made up of 15 amino acids.

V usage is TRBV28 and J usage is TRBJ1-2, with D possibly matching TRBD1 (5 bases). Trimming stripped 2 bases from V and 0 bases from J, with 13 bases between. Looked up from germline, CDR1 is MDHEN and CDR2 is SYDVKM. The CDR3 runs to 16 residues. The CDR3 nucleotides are TGTGCCAGCAGTTTACAGGGCGCCGCCTCTAACTATGGCTACACCTTC. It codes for CASSLQGAASNYGYTF.

Here the CDR3 DNA reads TGTGCCAGCAGCCCCTCGATTGTGTACAATGAGCAGTTCTTC. This encodes CASSPSIVYNEQFF. J is TRBJ2-1 and V is TRBV11-1; D is uncertain. Trimming took off 5 bases at V and 4 bases at J, with 12 bases between the two ends. From germline, CDR1 is SGHAT and CDR2 FQDESV (reference sequence). The CDR3 sequence is 14 residues long. The full variable domain, with the rest looked up from reference TRBV11-1 and TRBJ2-1, is EAEVAQSPRYKITEKSQAVAFWCDPISGHATLYWYRQILGQGPELLVQFQDESVVDDSQLPKDRFSAERLKGVDSTLKIQPAELGDSAMYLCASSPSIVYNEQFFGPGTRLTVL.

The CDR3 DNA reads TGTGCCACCAGTAAATGGGGAGGGGCAGCGAATGAGCAGTTCTTC. Translation gives CATSKWGGAANEQFF. The V gene is TRBV24-1, the J gene TRBJ2-1, with 7 bases lining up with TRBD2. Germline assignment: CDR1 KGHDR and CDR2 SFDVKD. V trimming: 6 bases; J trimming: 7 bases; junction bases outside the gene matches: 11. The CDR3 has 15 residues.